The 21 T cell receptor beta chains given below trace back to one sample, sequenced in a study of siplizumab effects on memory and regulatory T cells. The method was immunoSEQ multiplex PCR; TCRdb's version includes in-frame clones alone and lacks a portion of them. Among 70,000 to 90,000 clones listed, approximately 90% were seen once. Sequenced material: CD4+ T cells sorted from blood. All receptors derive from a human donor in good health.

J is TRBJ2-5 and V is TRBV19; TRBD1 agrees at 7 bases. This CDR3 is 12 amino acids long. The germline CDR1 and CDR2 sequences are LNHDA and SQIVND (reference sequence). J gave up 5 bases and V 10 bases, and 7 bases lay outside the gene matches. This CDR3 is CATATGRETQYF. CDR3 nucleotides: TGTGCCACCGCGACAGGGCGGGAGACCCAGTACTTC. Full variable domain (remainder filled in from reference TRBV19 and TRBJ2-5): DGGITQSPKYLFRKEGQNVTLSCEQNLNHDAMYWYRQDPGQGLRLIYYSQIVNDFQKGDIAEGYSVSREKKESFPLTVTSAQKNPTAFYLCATATGRETQYFGPGTRLLVL.

This chain links TRBV19 with TRBJ2-3; 8 bases agree with TRBD1. With V trimmed by 5 bases and J by 10 bases, 11 bases remained unmatched. The CDR3 covers 14 residues. Germline CDR1 LNHDA, CDR2 SQIVND (reference sequence). The CDR3 reads CASSSSTGAAAQYF. As DNA, the CDR3 is TGTGCCAGTAGTTCCTCGACAGGGGCCGCCGCGCAGTATTTT.

The chain recombines TRBV5-4 with TRBJ1-1, with a tentative D call TRBD1 (5 bases). This CDR3 is 14 amino acids long. Per the germline V gene, CDR1 is SGHNT and CDR2 is YYREEE (reference sequence). Trimming shortened V by 2 bases and J by 3 bases, and 11 bases separated the two germline ends. CDR3 bases: TGTGCCAGCAGCTTTCAGGGCAGGGACACTGAAGCTTTCTTT. Translation gives CASSFQGRDTEAFF.

The chain employs TRBV5-1 and TRBJ2-3; possibly TRBD2 for D (5 bases). The ends were cut back, 4 bases at V and 2 bases at J, with 14 bases in the middle. The CDR3 extends over 15 amino acids. Per the germline V gene, CDR1 is SGHRS and CDR2 is YFSETQ. The CDR3 bases are TGCGCCAGCAGCAAGGCAGGAGGATTCACAGATACGCAGTATTTT. Translation gives CASSKAGGFTDTQYF. The whole variable domain, filled in from reference TRBV5-1 and TRBJ2-3, reads KAGVTQTPRYLIKTRGQQVTLSCSPISGHRSVSWYQQTPGQGLQFLFEYFSETQRNKGNFPGRFSGRQFSNSRSEMNVSTLELGDSALYLCASSKAGGFTDTQYFGPGTRLTVL.

The rearrangement links TRBV4-2 to TRBJ2-7; D is uncertain. There are 15 residues in the CDR3. Trimming pared 0 bases from V and 2 bases from J, leaving 11 bases between. Germline CDR1 is LGHNA and CDR2 is YNFKEQ. CDR3 region: CASSQDKASAYEQYF. The CDR3 DNA sequence: TGTGCCAGCAGCCAAGATAAAGCGTCAGCCTACGAGCAGTACTTC.

The rearrangement joins TRBV5-4 to TRBJ1-3; TRBD1 is a possible D gene (5 bases). CDR1 SGHNT and CDR2 YYREEE come from the germline V gene (reference sequence). Trimming took off 1 base at V and 2 bases at J, with 7 bases between the two ends. CDR3 length: 14 amino acids. The CDR3: CASSLPGPGNTIYF. CDR3 nucleotide sequence: TGTGCCAGCAGCTTGCCAGGGCCTGGAAACACCATATATTTT.

This sequence joins TRBV11-2 and TRBJ2-2, with no clear D. The ends were cut back, 0 bases at V and 0 bases at J, with 5 bases in the middle. The germline V gene has CDR1 SGHAT and CDR2 FQNNGV. This CDR3 has 15 amino acids. The CDR3 nucleotides read TGTGCCAGCAGCTTAGATTATGCGAACACCGGGGAGCTGTTTTTT. Protein sequence: CASSLDYANTGELFF.

The V gene is TRBV27, the J gene TRBJ2-1; 11 bases map to TRBD2. After removal of 6 bases from V and 4 bases from J, the junction contained 8 bases not matched to a gene. CDR3 length: 16 amino acids. The germline V gene encodes CDR1 MNHEY and CDR2 SMNVEV (reference sequence). CDR3 nucleotide sequence: TGTGCCAGCAGGGAGCGACTAGCGGGAATTTACAATGAGCAGTTCTTC. It translates to CASRERLAGIYNEQFF.

The chain combines TRBV9 with TRBJ2-1; 8 positions match TRBD1. There are 14 residues in the CDR3. J was trimmed by 6 bases and V by 0 bases; bases with no gene match: 2. Germline V gene data show CDR1 as SGDLS and CDR2 as YYNGEE. CDR3 coding DNA: TGTGCCAGCAGCGTAGCTACAGGGGGCAATGAGCAGTTCTTC. Its translation is CASSVATGGNEQFF.

The J gene is TRBJ2-7, the V gene TRBV19; tentatively, D is TRBD1 or TRBD2 (5 bases each). Trimming left V 5 bases short and J 6 bases short, with 17 bases between. The CDR3 sequence is 14 residues long. Per germline, CDR1 LNHDA and CDR2 SQIVND (reference sequence). The CDR3 here is CASSVGTGFGEQYF. CDR3 nucleotide sequence: TGTGCCAGTAGTGTCGGGACCGGTTTTGGCGAGCAGTACTTC.

This chain uses TRBV5-1 with TRBJ2-1, with 10 bases lining up with TRBD1. The V gene end was trimmed by 5 bases and the J gene end by 4 bases; junction bases not matched to a gene: 3. Per germline, CDR1 SGHRS and CDR2 YFSETQ. The CDR3 has 14 residues. CDR3 bases: TGCGCCAGCAGTAGGGACAGGGGTTACAATGAGCAGTTCTTC. It is translated as CASSRDRGYNEQFF.

V usage is TRBV5-1 and J usage is TRBJ2-1; weak D call: TRBD2 (5 bases). The germline CDR1 and CDR2 sequences are SGHRS and YFSETQ. The CDR3 has 16 amino acids. V lost 4 bases and J lost 0, with 14 bases in between. CDR3 sequence reads: CASSQDGTSSYNEQFF. The DNA of the CDR3 is TGCGCCAGCAGCCAGGACGGAACTAGCTCCTACAATGAGCAGTTCTTC.

The rearrangement joins TRBV19 to TRBJ2-1, with TRBD2 matching over 12 bases. There are 15 residues in the CDR3. J was trimmed by 4 bases and V by 6 bases; bases with no gene match: 4. Germline V gene lookup returns CDR1 LNHDA and CDR2 SQIVND (reference sequence). The CDR3 sequence: CASRLAGGLYNEQFF. CDR3 coding DNA: TGTGCCAGTAGACTAGCGGGAGGACTGTACAATGAGCAGTTCTTC.

The chain uses TRBV11-2 and TRBJ2-1, with TRBD2 identical over 9 bases. The CDR3 sequence is 13 residues long. The germline V gene has CDR1 SGHAT and CDR2 FQNNGV. V dropped 1 base and J dropped 14; count of bases not matched to a gene: 6. This chain's CDR3 is CASSLVGLALEFF. CDR3 in DNA: TGTGCCAGCAGCTTAGTAGGACTAGCGTTAGAGTTCTTC.

This rearrangement joins TRBV10-3 to TRBJ2-1, with 9 nucleotides matching TRBD2. V shed 5 bases, J shed 6 bases, and the junction held 5 bases outside the gene matches. Germline V CDR1 and CDR2: ENHRY, SYGVKD. This CDR3 is 14 amino acids long. CDR3 sequence: CAISTSGWGNEQFF. CDR3 nucleotide sequence: TGTGCCATCAGTACTAGCGGGTGGGGCAATGAGCAGTTCTTC.

The CDR3 region is CASTGQGTDTQYF. The DNA of the CDR3 is TGTGCCAGCACCGGACAGGGAACAGATACGCAGTATTTT. The V call is TRBV2, the J call TRBJ2-3; TRBD1 agrees at 8 bases. Looked up from germline, CDR1 is SNHLY and CDR2 is FYNNEI. V trimming: 7 bases; J trimming: 3 bases; junction bases outside the gene matches: 3. The CDR3 covers 13 residues.

The gene calls are TRBV5-4 and TRBJ2-1; D is possibly TRBD1 or TRBD2 (5 bases each). Germline V gene data show CDR1 as SGHNT and CDR2 as YYREEE (reference sequence). The CDR3 extends over 16 amino acids. The V end was cut by 3 bases, the J end by 0 bases, with 13 bases between. The CDR3 region is CASSSLGVSSYNEQFF. In DNA, the CDR3 is TGTGCCAGCAGCTCCCTGGGGGTCAGCTCCTACAATGAGCAGTTCTTC.

The rearrangement uses TRBV29-1 and TRBJ2-5, with 7 bases aligning to TRBD1. The CDR3 totals 14 residues. Germline loops: CDR1 SQVTM, CDR2 ANQGSEA. The junction had 8 bases not matched to a gene; V was cut back by 3 bases and J by 4 bases. The DNA of the CDR3 is TGCAGCGTTGACAAGACAGGGTACCGAGAGACCCAGTACTTC. Amino acid sequence: CSVDKTGYRETQYF.

The J gene is TRBJ1-5, the V gene TRBV6-5; D unclear. Trimming removed 10 bases from V and 4 bases from J, with 14 bases in between. Germline lookup yields CDR1 MNHEY and CDR2 SVGAGI. The CDR3 runs to 13 residues. CDR3 residues: CATLQDLNQPQHF. The CDR3 nucleotides are TGTGCCACCCTCCAGGACCTTAATCAGCCCCAGCATTTT.

The chain links TRBV18 to TRBJ2-2; possibly TRBD1 for D (6 bases). The CDR3 runs to 14 residues. Deletions cut 3 bases from V and 4 bases from J, with 9 bases between. Germline lookup yields CDR1 KGHSH and CDR2 LQKENI. The CDR3 coding sequence is TGTGCCAGCTCACCGGGACATGTCACCGGGGAGCTGTTTTTT. This translates into CASSPGHVTGELFF.

The V call is TRBV6-1, the J call TRBJ2-3; D unresolved. Germline CDR1 is MNHNS and CDR2 is SASEGT. The CDR3 is made up of 14 amino acids. With 1 base removed from V and 5 bases from J, the gap between germline ends came to 10 bases. The CDR3 region is CASSEGLRVDTQYF. CDR3 sequence (DNA): TGTGCCAGCAGTGAAGGACTGCGTGTAGATACGCAGTATTTT.